Listed below are T cell receptor beta chains from one sample, sequenced in a study of cytomegalovirus exposure and HLA in healthy donors. Repertoires were generated with immunoSEQ multiplex PCR, while TCRdb's copy carries only in-frame clones and drops some. The table lists roughly 100,000 clones, 75% of them singletons. Specimen: PBMCs. The receptors here all came from a man in his forties in good health and CMV-seronegative. The CDR3 runs from the conserved cysteine through the conserved F or W. D genes are given only for firm matches. The size of a clone is reported for some rows only, either as once, few or many, or as a class for expanded clones.

cdr3_aa: CASSSRTGTGGAYEQYF
cdr3_nt: TGTGCCAGCAGCTCGCGTACCGGGACAGGGGGCGCCTACGAGCAGTACTTC
d_call: TRBD1
v_call: TRBV5-8
clone_size: NA
j_call: TRBJ2-7

cdr3_aa: CASSPLAGGTDTQYF
cdr3_nt: TGTGCCAGCTCGCCTCTAGCGGGGGGCACAGATACGCAGTATTTT
d_call: TRBD2
v_call: TRBV18
clone_size: NA
j_call: TRBJ2-3

cdr3_aa: CASSRTRSAGGTGELFF
cdr3_nt: TGTGCCAGCAGCCGTACGCGATCCGCGGGGGGCACCGGGGAGCTGTTTTTT
d_call: TRBD2
v_call: TRBV7-9
clone_size: NA
j_call: TRBJ2-2

cdr3_aa: CSVRSPTSQYF
cdr3_nt: TGCAGCGTGCGAAGCCCGACTAGTCAGTATTTT
d_call: NA
v_call: TRBV29-1
clone_size: few
j_call: TRBJ2-3

cdr3_aa: CASSSSAGGRLRVGYTF
cdr3_nt: TGTGCCAGTAGCTCATCGGCAGGGGGCCGTCTTCGCGTTGGCTACACCTTC
d_call: TRBD1
v_call: TRBV19
clone_size: NA
j_call: TRBJ1-2

cdr3_aa: CASSGGGYSNYGYTF
cdr3_nt: TGTGCCAGCAGCGGGGGGGGGTATTCGAACTATGGCTACACCTTC
d_call: NA
v_call: TRBV9
clone_size: NA
j_call: TRBJ1-2

cdr3_aa: CSSSLGQAVSYEQYF
cdr3_nt: TGTTCCAGCAGCTTGGGACAGGCTGTCTCCTACGAGCAGTACTTC
d_call: TRBD1
v_call: TRBV7-9
clone_size: NA
j_call: TRBJ2-7

cdr3_aa: CASGYRGRAGMNTEAFF
cdr3_nt: TGTGCCAGCGGCTACAGGGGGCGCGCTGGAATGAACACTGAAGCTTTCTTT
d_call: TRBD1
v_call: TRBV5-4
clone_size: few
j_call: TRBJ1-1

cdr3_aa: CASSSIPGQGEPNYGYTF
cdr3_nt: TGTGCCAGCTCATCTATTCCGGGACAGGGGGAACCTAACTATGGCTACACCTTC
d_call: TRBD1
v_call: TRBV18
clone_size: NA
j_call: TRBJ1-2

cdr3_aa: CASSLESRVRGGGELFF
cdr3_nt: TGCGCCAGCAGCTTGGAATCCAGGGTCCGGGGAGGCGGGGAGCTGTTTTTT
d_call: NA
v_call: TRBV5-1
clone_size: NA
j_call: TRBJ2-2

cdr3_aa: CASSMTGDYGYTF
cdr3_nt: TGTGCCAGTAGTATGACAGGAGACTATGGCTACACCTTC
d_call: NA
v_call: TRBV19
clone_size: few
j_call: TRBJ1-2

cdr3_aa: CAIGLAEFEQYF
cdr3_nt: TGTGCCATTGGACTAGCGGAGTTCGAGCAGTACTTC
d_call: TRBD2
v_call: TRBV10-3
clone_size: NA
j_call: TRBJ2-7

cdr3_aa: CASSWSVAYEQYF
cdr3_nt: TGTGCCAGCAGCTGGTCGGTTGCCTACGAGCAGTACTTC
d_call: NA
v_call: TRBV7-9
clone_size: NA
j_call: TRBJ2-7

cdr3_aa: CTSSQDLGGLVTGELFF
cdr3_nt: TGCACCAGCAGCCAAGATCTAGGGGGCCTCGTCACCGGGGAGCTGTTTTTT
d_call: NA
v_call: TRBV1
clone_size: NA
j_call: TRBJ2-2

cdr3_aa: CASSKSAGGMDEQFF
cdr3_nt: TGTGCCAGCAGTAAAAGCGCGGGGGGTATGGATGAGCAGTTCTTC
d_call: TRBD2
v_call: TRBV6-4
clone_size: NA
j_call: TRBJ2-1

cdr3_aa: CASSFQGASPYF
cdr3_nt: TGTGCCAGCAGCTTTCAGGGGGCGTCCCCGTACTTC
d_call: TRBD1
v_call: TRBV7-9
clone_size: NA
j_call: TRBJ2-4

cdr3_aa: CASSFTAYEQYF
cdr3_nt: TGTGCCAGCAGCTTCACAGCCTACGAGCAGTACTTC
d_call: NA
v_call: TRBV11-2
clone_size: NA
j_call: TRBJ2-7

cdr3_aa: CASSSTARGSQPQHF
cdr3_nt: TGTGCCAGCAGTTCCACGGCCCGAGGCAGTCAGCCCCAGCATTTT
d_call: NA
v_call: TRBV6-5
clone_size: NA
j_call: TRBJ1-5

cdr3_aa: CASRRGTGFFESGTDTQYF
cdr3_nt: TGTGCCAGTAGACGCGGGACAGGGTTTTTTGAGTCGGGCACAGATACGCAGTATTTT
d_call: TRBD1
v_call: TRBV19
clone_size: NA
j_call: TRBJ2-3

cdr3_aa: CASSEGAGETQYF
cdr3_nt: TGTGCCAGTAGTGAGGGCGCGGGGGAGACCCAGTACTTC
d_call: NA
v_call: TRBV19
clone_size: NA
j_call: TRBJ2-5

cdr3_aa: CASSLYQGPLSGANVLTF
cdr3_nt: TGTGCCAGCAGCTTGTACCAGGGGCCCCTCTCTGGGGCCAACGTCCTGACTTTC
d_call: NA
v_call: TRBV5-6
clone_size: NA
j_call: TRBJ2-6

cdr3_aa: CASSEAGAGSYNEQFF
cdr3_nt: TGTGCCAGCAGTGAAGCAGGGGCGGGGTCCTACAATGAGCAGTTCTTC
d_call: NA
v_call: TRBV6-1
clone_size: NA
j_call: TRBJ2-1

cdr3_aa: CASSARDSGSTEAFF
cdr3_nt: TGTGCCAGTAGTGCGAGGGACAGCGGGAGCACTGAAGCTTTCTTT
d_call: TRBD1
v_call: TRBV19
clone_size: NA
j_call: TRBJ1-1

cdr3_aa: CASSPVGEGSSYGYTF
cdr3_nt: TGTGCCAGCAGCCCAGTGGGAGAAGGCAGCTCCTATGGCTACACCTTC
d_call: NA
v_call: TRBV5-6
clone_size: NA
j_call: TRBJ1-2

cdr3_aa: CASRKDRDTEAFF
cdr3_nt: TGTGCCAGCAGGAAGGACAGGGATACTGAAGCTTTCTTT
d_call: TRBD1
v_call: TRBV2
clone_size: NA
j_call: TRBJ1-1

cdr3_aa: CASSPRGQGSPNTEAFF
cdr3_nt: TGTGCCAGCAGCCCGCGGGGACAGGGGTCTCCGAACACTGAAGCTTTCTTT
d_call: TRBD1
v_call: TRBV7-9
clone_size: NA
j_call: TRBJ1-1

cdr3_aa: CASRRGSGTGYTNEKLFF
cdr3_nt: TGTGCCAGCAGGCGGGGATCCGGGACAGGGTACACTAATGAAAAACTGTTTTTT
d_call: TRBD1
v_call: TRBV27
clone_size: NA
j_call: TRBJ1-4

cdr3_aa: CASSRDTYEQYF
cdr3_nt: TGTGCCAGCAGTCGAGACACCTACGAGCAGTACTTC
d_call: NA
v_call: TRBV7-8
clone_size: few
j_call: TRBJ2-7

cdr3_aa: CATSSSRGYNEQFF
cdr3_nt: TGTGCCACCTCCTCGAGTAGGGGCTACAATGAGCAGTTCTTC
d_call: NA
v_call: TRBV5-4
clone_size: NA
j_call: TRBJ2-1

cdr3_aa: CASSRAMNTGELFF
cdr3_nt: TGTGCCAGCAGTAGAGCTATGAACACCGGGGAGCTGTTTTTT
d_call: NA
v_call: TRBV2
clone_size: NA
j_call: TRBJ2-2

cdr3_aa: CASSSGTEDSGNTIYF
cdr3_nt: TGTGCCAGCAGTTCCGGGACAGAAGACTCTGGAAACACCATATATTTT
d_call: TRBD1
v_call: TRBV5-8
clone_size: NA
j_call: TRBJ1-3

cdr3_aa: CSAKLHNEQFF
cdr3_nt: TGCAGTGCTAAACTACACAATGAGCAGTTCTTC
d_call: NA
v_call: TRBV20-1
clone_size: NA
j_call: TRBJ2-1

cdr3_aa: CASSRGLAGGVGDTQYF
cdr3_nt: TGTGCCAGCAGCCGAGGACTAGCGGGGGGGGTTGGAGATACGCAGTATTTT
d_call: TRBD2
v_call: TRBV13
clone_size: NA
j_call: TRBJ2-3

cdr3_aa: CANVAGGPYEQYF
cdr3_nt: TGTGCTAACGTCGCGGGGGGACCCTACGAGCAGTACTTC
d_call: TRBD2
v_call: TRBV7-2
clone_size: once
j_call: TRBJ2-7

cdr3_aa: CAISDQQEGAGDTQYF
cdr3_nt: TGTGCCATCAGTGACCAGCAAGAGGGGGCGGGAGATACGCAGTATTTT
d_call: TRBD1
v_call: TRBV10-3
clone_size: once
j_call: TRBJ2-3

cdr3_aa: CASSPRQGGDTQYF
cdr3_nt: TGTGCCAGCTCACCGAGGCAGGGGGGAGATACGCAGTATTTT
d_call: NA
v_call: TRBV18
clone_size: once
j_call: TRBJ2-3

cdr3_aa: CASLDGGTGSSYEQYF
cdr3_nt: TGTGCCAGCCTAGACGGTGGGACAGGGTCGTCTTACGAGCAGTACTTC
d_call: TRBD1
v_call: TRBV2
clone_size: NA
j_call: TRBJ2-7

cdr3_aa: CASSLGPEETQYF
cdr3_nt: TGCGCCAGCAGCTTGGGTCCTGAAGAGACCCAGTACTTC
d_call: NA
v_call: TRBV5-1
clone_size: NA
j_call: TRBJ2-5

cdr3_aa: CASSVTRNTEAFF
cdr3_nt: TGTGCCAGCAGCGTCACGAGGAACACTGAAGCTTTCTTT
d_call: NA
v_call: TRBV5-4
clone_size: NA
j_call: TRBJ1-1

cdr3_aa: CASSLSGGGEQFF
cdr3_nt: TGTGCCAGCAGTTTATCGGGGGGTGGAGAGCAGTTCTTC
d_call: NA
v_call: TRBV27
clone_size: NA
j_call: TRBJ2-1

cdr3_aa: CASSQTGEGQPQHF
cdr3_nt: TGCGCCAGCAGCCAAACCGGGGAAGGTCAGCCCCAGCATTTT
d_call: NA
v_call: TRBV4-1
clone_size: NA
j_call: TRBJ1-5

cdr3_aa: CASSLIRGYEQYF
cdr3_nt: TGTGCCAGCAGCTTAATCAGGGGGTACGAGCAGTACTTC
d_call: TRBD1
v_call: TRBV7-9
clone_size: NA
j_call: TRBJ2-7

cdr3_aa: CASSVQLNTEAFF
cdr3_nt: TGTGCCAGCAGCGTACAACTGAACACTGAAGCTTTCTTT
d_call: NA
v_call: TRBV11-2
clone_size: once
j_call: TRBJ1-1

cdr3_aa: CATLLSRGQPQHF
cdr3_nt: TGTGCCACCCTACTTTCGCGGGGTCAGCCCCAGCATTTT
d_call: NA
v_call: TRBV28
clone_size: NA
j_call: TRBJ1-5

cdr3_aa: CASSQGNSGTGVYEQYF
cdr3_nt: TGCGCCAGCAGCCAAGGGAACTCCGGGACAGGGGTTTACGAGCAGTACTTC
d_call: TRBD1
v_call: TRBV4-1
clone_size: NA
j_call: TRBJ2-7

cdr3_aa: CASSQGQGADTQYF
cdr3_nt: TGTGCCAGCAGCCAAGGCCAGGGCGCAGATACGCAGTATTTT
d_call: NA
v_call: TRBV14
clone_size: NA
j_call: TRBJ2-3

cdr3_aa: CASSERTSGGYEQYF
cdr3_nt: TGTGCCAGCAGTGAGAGGACTAGCGGGGGTTACGAGCAGTACTTC
d_call: TRBD2
v_call: TRBV6-1
clone_size: NA
j_call: TRBJ2-7

cdr3_aa: CASSQGNVGTGGSETQYF
cdr3_nt: TGTGCCAGCAGCCAAGGGAACGTGGGGACAGGGGGCTCAGAGACCCAGTACTTC
d_call: TRBD1
v_call: TRBV4-2
clone_size: NA
j_call: TRBJ2-5

cdr3_aa: CASSSGTRNAEAFF
cdr3_nt: TGTGCCAGCAGTTCAGGGACAAGGAACGCTGAAGCTTTCTTT
d_call: NA
v_call: TRBV7-2
clone_size: NA
j_call: TRBJ1-1

cdr3_aa: CATYGTGASEAFF
cdr3_nt: TGTGCCACGTACGGGACAGGGGCGTCTGAAGCTTTCTTT
d_call: TRBD1
v_call: TRBV19
clone_size: NA
j_call: TRBJ1-1

cdr3_aa: CASSILGTGRETQYF
cdr3_nt: TGCGCCAGCAGCATCCTCGGGACAGGGCGAGAGACCCAGTACTTC
d_call: TRBD1
v_call: TRBV5-1
clone_size: NA
j_call: TRBJ2-5

cdr3_aa: CASSLSFAGRSEQYF
cdr3_nt: TGTGCCAGCAGTTTATCTTTTGCAGGGAGGTCCGAGCAGTACTTC
d_call: NA
v_call: TRBV28
clone_size: NA
j_call: TRBJ2-7

cdr3_aa: CASSQQTGLTQPQHF
cdr3_nt: TGCGCCAGCAGCCAACAGACAGGCTTGACGCAGCCCCAGCATTTT
d_call: NA
v_call: TRBV4-1
clone_size: few
j_call: TRBJ1-5

cdr3_aa: CASSIDRGDNQPQHF
cdr3_nt: TGTGCCAGTAGTATAGACAGGGGGGACAATCAGCCCCAGCATTTT
d_call: TRBD1
v_call: TRBV19
clone_size: NA
j_call: TRBJ1-5